The clone carrying this T cell receptor (beta chain) has only a few counts. Its antigen remains unknown. Sequencing was performed with immunoSEQ multiplex PCR; in TCRdb, only in-frame clones are kept and a portion is missing. The data contain some 290,000 clones, about 86% of them singletons. Per germline, CDR1 LGHDT and CDR2 YNNKEL (reference sequence). CDR3 length equals 13 residues. With 0 bases removed from V and 9 bases from J, the gap between germline ends came to 12 bases. Treatment specified: approximately 18 received Ad26.COV2.S at low or high dose, single or two shots; about five received placebo; per-sample allocation not given. Repertoires come from day 63 after the first vaccine or placebo injection. A Boston adult aged 18-55 years was the donor. This entry is derived from a study of Ad26.COV2.S vaccination and SARS-CoV-2 variants. Study results and limitations: Compared with placebo recipients, vaccine recipients had higher spike-specific TCR breadth.

Source: peripheral blood, taken in a trial of Ad26.COV2.S vaccine versus placebo. The chain carries TRBV3-1 (or the pseudogene TRBV3-2) and TRBJ2-7; D gene uncertain. This receptor was identified in a person between 18 and 59 years old who received the Ad26.COV2.S COVID-19 vaccine or a placebo. CDR3 amino acids: CASSQDRPLGQYF. The CDR3 DNA sequence: TGTGCCAGCAGCCAAGATCGCCCCTTGGGGCAGTACTTC.